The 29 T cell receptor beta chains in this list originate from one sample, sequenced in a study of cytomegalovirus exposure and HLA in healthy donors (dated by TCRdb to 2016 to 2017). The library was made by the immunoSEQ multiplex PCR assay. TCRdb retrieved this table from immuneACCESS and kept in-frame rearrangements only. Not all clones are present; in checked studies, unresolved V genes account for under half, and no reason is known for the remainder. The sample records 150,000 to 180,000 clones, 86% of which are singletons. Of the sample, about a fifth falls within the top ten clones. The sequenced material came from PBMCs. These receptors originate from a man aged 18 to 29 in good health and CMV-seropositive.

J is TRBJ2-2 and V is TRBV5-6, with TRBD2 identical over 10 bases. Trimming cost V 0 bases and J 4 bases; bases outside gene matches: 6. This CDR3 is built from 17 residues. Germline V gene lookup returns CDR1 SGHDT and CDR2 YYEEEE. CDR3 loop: CASSLEASGGPTGELFF. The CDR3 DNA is TGTGCCAGCAGCTTGGAGGCTAGCGGGGGTCCCACCGGGGAGCTGTTTTTT.

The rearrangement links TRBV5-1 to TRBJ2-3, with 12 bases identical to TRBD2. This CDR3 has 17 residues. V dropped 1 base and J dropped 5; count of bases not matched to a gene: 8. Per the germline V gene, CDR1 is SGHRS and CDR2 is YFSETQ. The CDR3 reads CASSLTPLAGGGDTQYF. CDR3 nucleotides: TGCGCCAGCAGCTTGACCCCACTAGCGGGAGGAGGAGATACGCAGTATTTT.

CDR3 DNA sequence: TGTGCCATCAGTGCTCAAGCGGAGTACAATGAGCAGTTCTTC. Amino acid sequence: CAISAQAEYNEQFF. The V call is TRBV10-3, the J call TRBJ2-1, with a tentative D call TRBD2 (5 bases). The CDR3 covers 14 residues. The germline gives CDR1 ENHRY, CDR2 SYGVKD. V was pared by 4 bases and J by 4 bases, with 11 bases between.

This CDR3 is CASSLSTSGDTQYF. CDR3 coding DNA: TGCGCCAGCAGCTTGTCCACTTCCGGAGATACGCAGTATTTT. This chain uses TRBV5-1 with TRBJ2-3; D unclear. Germline assignment: CDR1 SGHRS and CDR2 YFSETQ. The CDR3 runs to 14 residues. V gave up 1 base and J gave up 5 bases, with 11 bases separating them.

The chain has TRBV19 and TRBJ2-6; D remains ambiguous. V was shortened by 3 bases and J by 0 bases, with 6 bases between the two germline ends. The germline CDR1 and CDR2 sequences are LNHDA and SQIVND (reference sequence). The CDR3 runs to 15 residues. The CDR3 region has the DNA TGTGCCAGTAGTATGCGAGTCTCTGGGGCCAACGTCCTGACTTTC. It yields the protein CASSMRVSGANVLTF.

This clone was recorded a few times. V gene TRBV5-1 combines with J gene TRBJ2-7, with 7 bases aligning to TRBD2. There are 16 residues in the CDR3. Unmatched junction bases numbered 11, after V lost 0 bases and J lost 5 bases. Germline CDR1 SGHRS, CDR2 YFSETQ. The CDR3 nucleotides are TGCGCCAGCAGCTTGGCCTCCGGGACTACCCTTAACGAGCAGTACTTC. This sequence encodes CASSLASGTTLNEQYF.

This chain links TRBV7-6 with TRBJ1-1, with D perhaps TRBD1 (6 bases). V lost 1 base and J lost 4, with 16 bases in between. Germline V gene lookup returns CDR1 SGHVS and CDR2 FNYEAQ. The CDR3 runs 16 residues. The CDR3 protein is CASSLESPNRVTEAFF. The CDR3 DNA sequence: TGTGCCAGCAGCTTAGAGTCCCCAAACAGGGTCACTGAAGCTTTCTTT.

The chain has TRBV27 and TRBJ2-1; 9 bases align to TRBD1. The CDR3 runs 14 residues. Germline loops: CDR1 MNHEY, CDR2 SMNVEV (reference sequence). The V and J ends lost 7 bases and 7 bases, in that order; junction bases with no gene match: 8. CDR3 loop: CASTSPGQGNEQFF. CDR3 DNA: TGTGCCAGCACTTCGCCGGGACAGGGTAATGAGCAGTTCTTC.

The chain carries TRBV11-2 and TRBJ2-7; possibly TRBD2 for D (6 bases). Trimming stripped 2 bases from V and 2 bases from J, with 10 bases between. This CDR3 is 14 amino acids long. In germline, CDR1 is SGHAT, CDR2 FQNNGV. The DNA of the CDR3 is TGTGCCAGCAGCTTAACGGCGGGGCCCTACGAGCAGTACTTC. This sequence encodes CASSLTAGPYEQYF.

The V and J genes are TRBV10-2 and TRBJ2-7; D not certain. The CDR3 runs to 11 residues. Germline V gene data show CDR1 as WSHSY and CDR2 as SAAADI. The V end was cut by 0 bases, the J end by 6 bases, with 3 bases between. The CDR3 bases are TGCGCCAGCAGTGAGTCGAGCGAGCAGTACTTC. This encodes CASSESSEQYF.

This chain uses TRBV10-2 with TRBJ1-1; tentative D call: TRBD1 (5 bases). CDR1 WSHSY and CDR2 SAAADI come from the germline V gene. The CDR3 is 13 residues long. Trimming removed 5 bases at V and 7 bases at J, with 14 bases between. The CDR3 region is CASSNTGRGEAFF. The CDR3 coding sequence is TGCGCCAGCAGTAACACGGGTAGGGGTGAAGCTTTCTTT.

CDR3 sequence (DNA): TGTGCCACCAGCAGAGATTGGACTAGCGGGGGGGCTGCTTACAATGAGCAGTTCTTC. Translation gives CATSRDWTSGGAAYNEQFF. This chain joins TRBV15 and TRBJ2-1; 15 bases align to TRBD2. Germline CDR1 and CDR2: LNHNV and YYDKDF (reference sequence). The CDR3 is made up of 19 amino acids. V was pared by 0 bases and J by 4 bases, with 7 bases of the junction left unmatched.

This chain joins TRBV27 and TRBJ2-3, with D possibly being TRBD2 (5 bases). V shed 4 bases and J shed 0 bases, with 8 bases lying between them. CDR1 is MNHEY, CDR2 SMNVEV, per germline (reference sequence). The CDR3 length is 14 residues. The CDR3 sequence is CASSWERSTDTQYF. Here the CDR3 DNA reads TGTGCCAGCAGTTGGGAGCGGAGCACAGATACGCAGTATTTT.

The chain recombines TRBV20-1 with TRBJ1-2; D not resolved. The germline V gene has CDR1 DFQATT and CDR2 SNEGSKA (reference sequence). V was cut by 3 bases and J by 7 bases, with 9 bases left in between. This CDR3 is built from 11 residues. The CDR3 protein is CSASPHSGYTF. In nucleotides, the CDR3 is TGCAGTGCTAGTCCTCATAGTGGCTACACCTTC.

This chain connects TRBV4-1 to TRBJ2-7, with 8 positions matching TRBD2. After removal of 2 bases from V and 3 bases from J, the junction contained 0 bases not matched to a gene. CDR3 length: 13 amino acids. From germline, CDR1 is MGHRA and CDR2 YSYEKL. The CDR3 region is CASSQRGGYEQYF. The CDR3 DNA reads TGCGCCAGCAGCCAACGGGGGGGCTACGAGCAGTACTTC.

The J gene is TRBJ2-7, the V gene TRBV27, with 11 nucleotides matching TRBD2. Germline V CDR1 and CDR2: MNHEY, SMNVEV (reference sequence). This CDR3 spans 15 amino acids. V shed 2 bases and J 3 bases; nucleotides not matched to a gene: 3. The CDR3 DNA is TGTGCCAGCAGTTTAGTAGCGGGGGGGCTCTACGAGCAGTACTTC. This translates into CASSLVAGGLYEQYF.

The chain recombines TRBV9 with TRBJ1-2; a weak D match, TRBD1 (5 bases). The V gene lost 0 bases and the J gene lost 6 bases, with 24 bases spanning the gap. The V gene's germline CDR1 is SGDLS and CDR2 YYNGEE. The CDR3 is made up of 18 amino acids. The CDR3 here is CASSVDPAMGGAKDGYTF. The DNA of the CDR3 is TGTGCCAGCAGCGTAGACCCGGCAATGGGCGGGGCGAAAGATGGCTACACCTTC.

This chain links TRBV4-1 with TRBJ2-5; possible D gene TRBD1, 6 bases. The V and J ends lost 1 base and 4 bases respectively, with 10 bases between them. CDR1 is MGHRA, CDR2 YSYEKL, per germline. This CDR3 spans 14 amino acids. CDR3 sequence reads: CASSQGDRSETQYF. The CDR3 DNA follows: TGCGCCAGCAGCCAAGGAGACAGGTCAGAGACCCAGTACTTC.

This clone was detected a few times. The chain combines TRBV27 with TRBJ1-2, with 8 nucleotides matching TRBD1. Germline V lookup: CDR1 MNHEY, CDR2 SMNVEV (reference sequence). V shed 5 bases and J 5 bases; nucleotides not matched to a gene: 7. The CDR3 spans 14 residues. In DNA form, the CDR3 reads TGTGCCAGCAGTCCACAGGACAGGGTTTATGGCTACACCTTC. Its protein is CASSPQDRVYGYTF.

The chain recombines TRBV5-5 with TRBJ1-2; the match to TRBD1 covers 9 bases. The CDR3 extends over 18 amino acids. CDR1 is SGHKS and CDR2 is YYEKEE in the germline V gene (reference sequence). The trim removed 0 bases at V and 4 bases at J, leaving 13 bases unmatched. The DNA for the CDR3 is TGTGCCAGCAGCTTGGGGGTCCGAACAGGGGGCCCTCGCTATGGCTACACCTTC. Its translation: CASSLGVRTGGPRYGYTF.

CDR3 bases: TGTGCCAGCATCCAAACCGGGACAGGGCTCGTTGAGCAGTTCTTC. Translation: CASIQTGTGLVEQFF. V usage is TRBV2 and J usage is TRBJ2-1; TRBD1 matches at 9 bases. There are 15 residues in the CDR3. Losses at the gene ends were 7 bases for V and 9 bases for J; bases not matched to a gene: 13. Looked up from germline, CDR1 is SNHLY and CDR2 is FYNNEI.

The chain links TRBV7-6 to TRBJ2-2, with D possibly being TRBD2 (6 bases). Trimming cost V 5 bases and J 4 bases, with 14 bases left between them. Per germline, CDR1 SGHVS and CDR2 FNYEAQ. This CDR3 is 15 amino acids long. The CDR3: CASSQGTGGTGELFF. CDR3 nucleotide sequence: TGTGCCAGCAGCCAAGGGACCGGGGGCACCGGGGAGCTGTTTTTT.

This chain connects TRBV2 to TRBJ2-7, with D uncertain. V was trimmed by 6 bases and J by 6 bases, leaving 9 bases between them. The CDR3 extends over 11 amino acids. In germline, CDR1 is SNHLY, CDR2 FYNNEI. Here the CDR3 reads CASRRPGEQYF. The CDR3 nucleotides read TGTGCCAGCAGAAGACCGGGCGAGCAGTACTTC.

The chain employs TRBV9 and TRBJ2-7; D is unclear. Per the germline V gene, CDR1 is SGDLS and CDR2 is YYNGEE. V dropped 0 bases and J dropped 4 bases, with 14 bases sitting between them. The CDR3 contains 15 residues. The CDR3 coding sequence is TGTGCCAGCAGCGTAGAAGACGGAGATTTTTACGAGCAGTACTTC. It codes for CASSVEDGDFYEQYF.

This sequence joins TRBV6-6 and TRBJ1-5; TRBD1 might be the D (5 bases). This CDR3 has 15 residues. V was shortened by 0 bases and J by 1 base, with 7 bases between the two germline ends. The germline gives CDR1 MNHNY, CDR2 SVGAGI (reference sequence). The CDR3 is CASSYSGASNQPQHF. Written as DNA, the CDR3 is TGTGCCAGCAGTTACTCAGGGGCGAGCAATCAGCCCCAGCATTTT.

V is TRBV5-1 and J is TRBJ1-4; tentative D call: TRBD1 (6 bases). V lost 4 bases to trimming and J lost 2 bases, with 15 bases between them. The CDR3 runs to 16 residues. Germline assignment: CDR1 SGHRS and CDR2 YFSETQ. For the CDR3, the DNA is TGCGCCAGCAGCCCCACAGGGAGGGGGACTAATGAAAAACTGTTTTTT. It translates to CASSPTGRGTNEKLFF.

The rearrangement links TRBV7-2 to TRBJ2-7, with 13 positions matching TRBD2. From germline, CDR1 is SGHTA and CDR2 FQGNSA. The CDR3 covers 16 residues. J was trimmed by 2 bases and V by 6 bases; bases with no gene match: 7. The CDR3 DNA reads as TGTGCCAGCAGGATGGGAGGGACTAGCGGGGCCTACGAGCAGTACTTC. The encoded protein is CASRMGGTSGAYEQYF.

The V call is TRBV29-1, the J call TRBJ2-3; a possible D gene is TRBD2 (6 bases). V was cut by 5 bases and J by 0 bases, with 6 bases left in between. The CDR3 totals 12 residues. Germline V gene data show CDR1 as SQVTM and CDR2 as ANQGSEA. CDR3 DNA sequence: TGCAGCGTTAGCGGGAGCACAGATACGCAGTATTTT. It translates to CSVSGSTDTQYF.

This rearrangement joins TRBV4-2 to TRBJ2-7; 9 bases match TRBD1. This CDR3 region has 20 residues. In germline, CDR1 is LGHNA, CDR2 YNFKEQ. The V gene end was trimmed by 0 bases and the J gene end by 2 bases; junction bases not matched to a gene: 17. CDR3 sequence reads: CASSQEARARYRDRAYEQYF. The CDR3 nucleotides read TGTGCCAGCAGCCAAGAGGCTCGGGCCCGGTACCGGGACAGGGCCTACGAGCAGTACTTC.